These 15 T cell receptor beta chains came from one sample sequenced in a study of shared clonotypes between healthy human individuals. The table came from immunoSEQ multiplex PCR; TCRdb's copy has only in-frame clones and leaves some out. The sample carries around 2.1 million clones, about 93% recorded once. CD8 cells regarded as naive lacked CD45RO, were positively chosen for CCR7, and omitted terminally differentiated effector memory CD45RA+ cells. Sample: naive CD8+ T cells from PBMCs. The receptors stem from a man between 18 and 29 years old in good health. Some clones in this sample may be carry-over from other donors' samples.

This CDR3 is CASSLQGEYFMNTEAFF. The CDR3 DNA is TGTGCCAGCAGCCTTCAGGGGGAGTACTTCATGAACACTGAAGCTTTCTTT. The rearrangement links TRBV16 to TRBJ1-1; 7 nucleotides line up with TRBD1. This CDR3 region has 17 residues. The germline V gene encodes CDR1 KGHSY and CDR2 FQNENV. V was clipped by 4 bases and J by 0 bases; unmatched bases: 11. The complete variable domain, with remaining parts taken from reference TRBV16 and TRBJ1-1, reads GEEVAQTPKHLVRGEGQKAKLYCAPIKGHSYVFWYQQVLKNEFKFLISFQNENVFDETGMPKERFSAKCLPNSPCSLEIQATKLEDSAVYFCASSLQGEYFMNTEAFFGQGTRLTVV.

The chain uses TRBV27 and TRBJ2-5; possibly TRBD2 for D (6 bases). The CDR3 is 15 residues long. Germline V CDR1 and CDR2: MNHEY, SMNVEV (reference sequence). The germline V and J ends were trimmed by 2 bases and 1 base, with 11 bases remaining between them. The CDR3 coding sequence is TGTGCCAGCAGTTTAGAGGAGGGGAGCCAAGAGACCCAGTACTTC. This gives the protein CASSLEEGSQETQYF.

The CDR3, as DNA: TGTGCCAGCGGGAAGCGGGAAACCCCCCAGTACTTC. The encoded protein is CASGKRETPQYF. The chain carries TRBV2 and TRBJ2-7; 7 bases match TRBD2. The CDR3 has 12 amino acids. Germline CDR1 is SNHLY and CDR2 is FYNNEI. V lost 8 bases to trimming and J lost 10 bases; unmatched junction nucleotides: 11. The full variable domain, rest sourced from reference TRBV2 and TRBJ2-7, is EPEVTQTPSHQVTQMGQEVILRCVPISNHLYFYWYRQILGQKVEFLVSFYNNEISEKSEIFDDQFSVERPDGSNFTLKIRSTKLEDSAMYFCASGKRETPQYFGPGTRLTVT.

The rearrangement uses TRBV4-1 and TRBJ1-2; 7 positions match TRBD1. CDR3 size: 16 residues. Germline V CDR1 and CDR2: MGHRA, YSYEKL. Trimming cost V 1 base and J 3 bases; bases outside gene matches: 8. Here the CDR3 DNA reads TGCGCCAGCAGCCAAGTCCCTGGGACAGCTCACTATGGCTACACCTTC. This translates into CASSQVPGTAHYGYTF.

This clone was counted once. CDR3 in amino acids: CASSSGQGAPYNEQFF. The DNA of the CDR3 is TGTGCCAGCAGTTCGGGACAGGGGGCCCCCTACAATGAGCAGTTCTTC. The chain has TRBV28 and TRBJ2-1; TRBD1 matches at 12 bases. The CDR3 extends over 16 amino acids. Per germline, CDR1 MDHEN and CDR2 SYDVKM. J was trimmed by 2 bases and V by 4 bases; bases with no gene match: 3.

CDR3 protein: CASSFEGGEDTGELFF. In DNA form, the CDR3 reads TGTGCCAGCAGTTTTGAAGGGGGCGAAGACACCGGGGAGCTGTTTTTT. This rearrangement joins TRBV28 to TRBJ2-2; 7 positions agree with TRBD1. Losses at the gene ends were 3 bases for V and 3 bases for J; bases not matched to a gene: 7. In germline, CDR1 is MDHEN, CDR2 SYDVKM. The CDR3 length is 16 residues.

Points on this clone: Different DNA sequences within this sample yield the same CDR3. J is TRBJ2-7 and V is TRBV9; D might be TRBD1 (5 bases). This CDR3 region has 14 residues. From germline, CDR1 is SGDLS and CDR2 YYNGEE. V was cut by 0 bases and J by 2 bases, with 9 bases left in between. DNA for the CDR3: TGTGCCAGCAGCGTAGGTGACAGCGCCTACGAGCAGTACTTC. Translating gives CASSVGDSAYEQYF. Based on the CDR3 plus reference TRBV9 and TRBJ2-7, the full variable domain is DSGVTQTPKHLITATGQRVTLRCSPRSGDLSVYWYQQSLDQGLQFLIQYYNGEERAKGNILERFSAQQFPDLHSELNLSSLELGDSALYFCASSVGDSAYEQYFGPGTRLTVT.

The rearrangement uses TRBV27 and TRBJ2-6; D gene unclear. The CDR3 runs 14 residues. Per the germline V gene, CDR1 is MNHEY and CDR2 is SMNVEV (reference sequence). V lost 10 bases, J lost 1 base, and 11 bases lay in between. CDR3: CATLPYSGANVLTF. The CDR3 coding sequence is TGTGCCACCTTACCTTATTCTGGGGCCAACGTCCTGACTTTC.

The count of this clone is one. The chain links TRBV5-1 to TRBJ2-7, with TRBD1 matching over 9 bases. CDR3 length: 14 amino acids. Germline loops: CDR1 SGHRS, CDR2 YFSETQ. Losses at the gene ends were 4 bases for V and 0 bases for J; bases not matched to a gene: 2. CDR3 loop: CASSGTGNSYEQYF. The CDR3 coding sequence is TGCGCCAGCAGCGGGACAGGGAACTCCTACGAGCAGTACTTC. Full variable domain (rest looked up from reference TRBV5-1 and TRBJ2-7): KAGVTQTPRYLIKTRGQQVTLSCSPISGHRSVSWYQQTPGQGLQFLFEYFSETQRNKGNFPGRFSGRQFSNSRSEMNVSTLELGDSALYLCASSGTGNSYEQYFGPGTRLTVT.

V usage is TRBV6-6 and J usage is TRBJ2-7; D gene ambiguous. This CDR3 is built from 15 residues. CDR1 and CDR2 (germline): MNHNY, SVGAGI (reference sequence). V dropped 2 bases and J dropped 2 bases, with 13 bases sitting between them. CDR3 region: CASSYLRTLAYEQYF. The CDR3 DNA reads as TGTGCCAGCAGTTACCTTCGGACGTTGGCCTACGAGCAGTACTTC.

The CDR3 is CASSLEWTSFIHEQYF. The DNA of the CDR3 is TGTGCCAGCAGTTTAGAGTGGACTAGCTTTATCCACGAGCAGTACTTC. The chain is built from TRBV27 and TRBJ2-5; the match to TRBD2 covers 8 bases. The DNA end is more similar to TRBJ2-7, so the J call may be wrong. Germline-derived CDR1 and CDR2 are MNHEY and SMNVEV (reference sequence). CDR3 length: 16 residues.

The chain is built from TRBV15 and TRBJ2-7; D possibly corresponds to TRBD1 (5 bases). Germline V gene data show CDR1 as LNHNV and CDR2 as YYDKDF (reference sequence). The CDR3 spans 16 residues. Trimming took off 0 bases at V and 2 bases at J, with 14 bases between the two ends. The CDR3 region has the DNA TGTGCCACCAGCAGAGACCGAAGACAGTCTGCCTACGAGCAGTACTTC. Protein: CATSRDRRQSAYEQYF.

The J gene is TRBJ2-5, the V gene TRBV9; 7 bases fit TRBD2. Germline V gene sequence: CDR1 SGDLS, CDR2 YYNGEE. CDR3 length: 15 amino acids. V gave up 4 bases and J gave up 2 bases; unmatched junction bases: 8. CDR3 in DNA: TGTGCCAGCAGCCCCCTCGGGGGGACGCAAGAGACCCAGTACTTC. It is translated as CASSPLGGTQETQYF.

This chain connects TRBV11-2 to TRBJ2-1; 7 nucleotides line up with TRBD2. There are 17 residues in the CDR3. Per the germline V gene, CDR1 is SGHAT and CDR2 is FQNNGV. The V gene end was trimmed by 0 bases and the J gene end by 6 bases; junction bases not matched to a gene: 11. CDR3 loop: CASSLEGWRETGNEQFF. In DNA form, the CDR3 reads TGTGCCAGCAGCTTAGAGGGATGGCGGGAGACGGGCAATGAGCAGTTCTTC.

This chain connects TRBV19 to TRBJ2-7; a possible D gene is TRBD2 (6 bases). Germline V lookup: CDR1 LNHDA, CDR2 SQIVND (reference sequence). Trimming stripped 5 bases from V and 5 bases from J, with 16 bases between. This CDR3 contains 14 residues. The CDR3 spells CASSGGLAADEQYF. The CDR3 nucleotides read TGTGCCAGTAGTGGGGGACTGGCCGCGGACGAGCAGTACTTC.